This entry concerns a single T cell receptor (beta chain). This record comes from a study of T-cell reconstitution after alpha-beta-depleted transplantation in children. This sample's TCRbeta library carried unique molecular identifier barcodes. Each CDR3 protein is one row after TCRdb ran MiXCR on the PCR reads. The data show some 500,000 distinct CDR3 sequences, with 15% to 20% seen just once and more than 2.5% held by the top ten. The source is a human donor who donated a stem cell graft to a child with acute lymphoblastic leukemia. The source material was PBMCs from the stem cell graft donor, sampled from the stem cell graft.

For the CDR3, the DNA is TGCGCCAGCAGTGAGCGCCCGGGAGGGACTGAAGCTTTCTTT. Its translation is CASSERPGGTEAFF. The V gene is TRBV10-1, the J gene TRBJ1-1; the D is unclear. Germline V lookup: CDR1 WNHNN, CDR2 SYGVQD (reference sequence). V lost 2 bases to trimming and J lost 5 bases, with 12 bases between them. CDR3 length equals 14 residues.